Given below is one T cell receptor (beta chain) in context. The time point denotes: persistent/refractory GD, antithyroid drugs over 5 years with positive TRAb. With RNA extracted from PBMCs as input, the TCR library was made. Through Arm-PCR of CDR3 regions and iRepertoire HTBI primers, TCR beta libraries were built. TCRdb itself ran the multiplex PCR reads through MiXCR, one entry per CDR3 protein. The sample gives 400,000 to 450,000 distinct CDR3 sequences, 23% of which show up once; roughly a quarter is in the top ten. The germline gives CDR1 MGHRA, CDR2 YSYEKL. The ends were cut back, 1 base at V and 4 bases at J, with 13 bases in the middle. This CDR3 spans 15 amino acids. The record originates from a study of regulatory T cells in long-lasting Graves disease.

The sample here was peripheral blood mononuclear cells (PBMCs), taken when the disease was refractory, from a patient treated with antithyroid drugs. This clonotype was sampled from a female donor with Graves disease. The V gene is TRBV4-1, the J gene TRBJ1-2; possible D gene TRBD1, 5 bases. CDR3: CASSQVGGVSYGYTF. In DNA, the CDR3 is TGCGCCAGCAGCCAAGTGGGGGGAGTGAGCTATGGCTACACCTTC.